These 17 T cell receptor beta chains share one sample of origin, sequenced in a study of OX40 agonist ivuxolimab in advanced cancers. The method was immunoSEQ multiplex PCR; TCRdb's version includes in-frame clones alone and lacks a portion of them. The sample lists around 86,000 clones, around 93% seen once, with around 15% in the top ten. Sequenced material: CD4+ or CD8+ T cells sorted from blood, taken in a trial of the OX40 agonist ivuxolimab. The receptors shown here come from an adult with an advanced solid tumor such as melanoma, head and neck, liver or kidney cancer.

The gene calls are TRBV28 and TRBJ2-7; the D is unclear. V gave up 7 bases and J gave up 3 bases, with 7 bases separating them. CDR3 size: 11 residues. CDR1 is MDHEN and CDR2 is SYDVKM in the germline V gene. The CDR3 here is CASKLDYEQYF. CDR3 coding DNA: TGTGCCAGCAAATTAGACTACGAGCAGTACTTC.

This clone was found once. The genes are TRBV4-1 and TRBJ2-7; TRBD2 matches 9 bases. The CDR3 totals 15 residues. V lost 1 base, J lost 1 base, and 2 bases stayed unmatched. Germline V gene data show CDR1 as MGHRA and CDR2 as YSYEKL. The CDR3 region is CASSQGTSDSYEQYF. The CDR3 DNA follows: TGCGCCAGCAGCCAAGGGACTAGCGATTCCTACGAGCAGTACTTC.

The rearrangement joins TRBV6-5 to TRBJ2-1; no firm D call. This CDR3 comprises 13 residues. V shed 0 bases and J shed 5 bases, with 5 bases lying between them. Germline loops: CDR1 MNHEY, CDR2 SVGAGI. CDR3 in amino acids: CASSYSHNNEQFF. The CDR3, as DNA: TGTGCCAGCAGTTACTCCCACAACAATGAGCAGTTCTTC.

This clone was picked up one time. V is TRBV7-9 and J is TRBJ2-2, with D unresolved. Per germline, CDR1 SEHNR and CDR2 FQNEAQ (reference sequence). Trimming took 7 bases from V and 4 from J, leaving 10 bases between them. This CDR3 contains 13 residues. In DNA, the CDR3 is TGTGCCAGCAAACACCGCGGCACCGGGGAGCTGTTTTTT. This codes for CASKHRGTGELFF.

J is TRBJ1-5 and V is TRBV9, with D unclear. The CDR3 length is 14 residues. The V end lost 2 bases, the J end lost 5 bases, and 11 bases lay between the germline ends. CDR1 is SGDLS, CDR2 YYNGEE, per germline. CDR3 sequence: CASSVEGGDQPQHF. The CDR3 DNA follows: TGTGCCAGCAGCGTTGAGGGCGGGGATCAGCCCCAGCATTTT.

The V call is TRBV7-6, the J call TRBJ2-5; 8 nucleotides agree with TRBD1. Germline CDR1 is SGHVS and CDR2 is FNYEAQ. CDR3 length: 14 amino acids. The V segment lost 5 bases and the J segment 2 bases; nucleotides outside the gene matches: 4. CDR3 region: CASSPRTGQETQYF. In DNA, the CDR3 is TGTGCCAGCAGCCCCCGGACAGGGCAAGAGACCCAGTACTTC.

This clone was found once. The chain recombines TRBV5-4 with TRBJ2-2; 7 bases agree with TRBD2. There are 14 residues in the CDR3. Germline assignment: CDR1 SGHNT and CDR2 YYREEE (reference sequence). V shed 4 bases, J shed 4 bases, and the junction held 4 bases outside the gene matches. CDR3: CASSRRGVTGELFF. As DNA, the CDR3 is TGTGCCAGCAGCCGCCGGGGGGTCACCGGGGAGCTGTTTTTT.

This chain uses TRBV18 with TRBJ2-1, with 11 bases identical to TRBD2. V gave up 3 bases and J gave up 5 bases; unmatched junction bases: 6. CDR3 length: 16 residues. CDR1 is KGHSH, CDR2 LQKENI, per germline. CDR3 coding DNA: TGTGCCAGCTCACCGCGGGGACTAGCGGTTAACAATGAGCAGTTCTTC. It codes for CASSPRGLAVNNEQFF.

The gene calls are TRBV19 and TRBJ1-1, with 7 bases aligning to TRBD1. Per the germline V gene, CDR1 is LNHDA and CDR2 is SQIVND (reference sequence). The CDR3 is 14 residues long. V dropped 6 bases and J dropped 0; count of bases not matched to a gene: 4. CDR3: CASRTGFVNTEAFF. CDR3 nucleotides: TGTGCCAGTAGGACAGGGTTTGTGAACACTGAAGCTTTCTTT.

The J gene is TRBJ1-2, the V gene TRBV7-8, with 9 nucleotides matching TRBD1. The CDR3 totals 14 residues. In germline, CDR1 is SGHVS, CDR2 FQNEAQ. Trimming at V came to 5 bases and at J to 5 bases, leaving 6 bases not matched to a gene. Here the CDR3 DNA reads TGTGCCAGCAGCGTGGACAGGGGATATTATGGCTACACCTTC. Translation gives CASSVDRGYYGYTF.

The rearrangement links TRBV6-5 to TRBJ1-1; D remains ambiguous. CDR1 is MNHEY, CDR2 SVGAGI, per germline. The V end lost 0 bases, the J end lost 1 base, and 9 bases lay between the germline ends. CDR3 length: 15 amino acids. CDR3 bases: TGTGCCAGCAGTTACTCCCGCCTTGGGAACACTGAAGCTTTCTTT. Amino acid sequence: CASSYSRLGNTEAFF.

The chain links TRBV29-1 to TRBJ2-1; 8 bases align to TRBD2. Germline values: CDR1 SQVTM, CDR2 ANQGSEA. The CDR3 runs 17 residues. J lost 8 bases, V lost 2 bases, and 17 bases had no gene match. CDR3 sequence (DNA): TGCAGCGTTGAATTCGTAGCCCCGGGACTAGATTTCCATGAGCAGTTCTTC. It encodes CSVEFVAPGLDFHEQFF.

The chain recombines TRBV15 with TRBJ1-5; D unresolved. V was shortened by 3 bases and J by 3 bases, with 15 bases between the two germline ends. The CDR3 has 16 residues. The germline V gene encodes CDR1 LNHNV and CDR2 YYDKDF (reference sequence). The CDR3 region has the DNA TGTGCCACCAGCAGGAGGACCCGGGCGGACAATCAGCCCCAGCATTTT. This encodes CATSRRTRADNQPQHF.

This chain joins TRBV9 and TRBJ2-3; 7 bases match TRBD1. Unmatched junction bases numbered 5, after V lost 3 bases and J lost 4 bases. Germline V gene sequence: CDR1 SGDLS, CDR2 YYNGEE. The CDR3 has 14 amino acids. CDR3 coding DNA: TGTGCCAGCAGCGAGACAGGGTGGGCAGATACGCAGTATTTT. As protein: CASSETGWADTQYF.

J is TRBJ2-2 and V is TRBV11-2; TRBD1 matches at 7 bases. Germline-derived CDR1 and CDR2 are SGHAT and FQNNGV. The CDR3 extends over 19 amino acids. The trim removed 3 bases at V and 5 bases at J, leaving 18 bases unmatched. As DNA, the CDR3 is TGTGCCAGCAGCTTTCCCCCTATGGGAAAGGGGGCGTCGACCGGGGAGCTGTTTTTT. This gives the protein CASSFPPMGKGASTGELFF. Looking up the rest from reference TRBV11-2 and TRBJ2-2 gives the full variable domain: EAGVAQSPRYKIIEKRQSVAFWCNPISGHATLYWYQQILGQGPKLLIQFQNNGVVDDSQLPKDRFSAERLKGVDSTLKIQPAKLEDSAVYLCASSFPPMGKGASTGELFFGEGSRLTVL.

The genes are TRBV10-3 and TRBJ2-7, with 14 positions matching TRBD2. CDR1 is ENHRY and CDR2 is SYGVKD in the germline V gene. The V segment lost 4 bases and the J segment 2 bases; nucleotides outside the gene matches: 7. The CDR3 length is 17 residues. The CDR3 here is CAISGGLAGEETYEQYF. The CDR3 bases are TGTGCCATCAGTGGGGGACTAGCGGGAGAAGAGACCTACGAGCAGTACTTC.

The genes are TRBV7-9 and TRBJ2-1; 10 positions match TRBD2. Germline loops: CDR1 SEHNR, CDR2 FQNEAQ (reference sequence). CDR3 length: 19 amino acids. V lost 3 bases, J lost 0 bases, and 11 bases stayed unmatched. The CDR3 spells CASSFAVSSGRSSYNEQFF. For the CDR3, the DNA is TGTGCCAGCAGCTTCGCCGTGAGTAGCGGGAGGAGCTCCTACAATGAGCAGTTCTTC.